This TCR beta chain was sequenced in a study of T cell responses to AZD1222 COVID-19 vaccine. Repertoires were generated with immunoSEQ multiplex PCR, while TCRdb's copy carries only in-frame clones and drops some. The data contain some 55,000 clones, about 89% of them singletons. Study-level results: Nearly half of unique spike-specific TCRs reportedly avoided B.1.351 and B.1.1.7 mutated regions.

A note on this clone: The antigen is not known.

This CDR3 spans 20 amino acids. This chain joins TRBV21-1 and TRBJ1-5. TRBV21-1 is classified as a pseudogene. This TCR was recovered from an adult in good health. The sample in question was peripheral blood, obtained on day 0 of AZD1222 vaccination. CDR3 coding DNA: TGTGCCAGCAGCAAAGCCACCCCGGGCCCGAGGGTCGATAGCAATCAGCCCCAGCATTTT. Translated, it gives CASSKATPGPRVDSNQPQHF.